This T cell receptor (beta chain) was profiled in a study of blood T cell repertoires in COVID-19. Regarding this clone: The sample holds other DNA sequences that translate to the same CDR3.

The CDR3 is 12 amino acids. Trimming took off 8 bases at V and 4 bases at J, with 11 bases between the two ends. Germline-derived CDR1 and CDR2 are MDHEN and SYDVKM. Only in-frame clones appear in the TCRdb table, and some are missing; sequencing was by immunoSEQ multiplex PCR. The sample holds 250,000 to 300,000 clones, approximately 85% seen once. This receptor was taken from a woman aged 45-60 years who had been exposed to COVID-19. What was sequenced was PBMCs or T cells enriched from blood (not recorded which). The chain employs TRBV28 and TRBJ1-2; D is unclear. CDR3 in DNA: TGTGCCAGCTCCCTAGCGGCCTATGGCTACACCTTC. Translating gives CASSLAAYGYTF.